The sample holds many counts of the clone carrying this T cell receptor beta chain. V dropped 4 bases and J dropped 5 bases, with 9 bases sitting between them. The CDR3 totals 12 residues. Germline lookup yields CDR1 ENHRY and CDR2 SYGVKD. This sample is part of a study of human T cells and chemical hapten exposure. Time point described: pre-sensitization, week 0. Treatment here: therapeutic diphenylcyclopropenone sensitization with weekly scalp DPC. In TCRdb, the RACE reads were re-called with MiXCR into one record per CDR3 protein. The table lists fewer than 70,000 distinct CDR3 sequences, over 9.5% of them singletons.

The TCR originated in a woman between 50 and 59 years old with alopecia areata. Some clones in this sample may be carry-over from other donors' samples. This sequence joins TRBV10-3 and TRBJ2-7; weak D call: TRBD2 (5 bases). The sample in question was whole blood, obtained in connection with sensitization to the hapten diphenylcyclopropenone (DPC). CDR3 sequence reads: CAISGGSNEQYF. DNA for the CDR3: TGTGCCATCAGTGGCGGGTCCAACGAGCAGTACTTC.